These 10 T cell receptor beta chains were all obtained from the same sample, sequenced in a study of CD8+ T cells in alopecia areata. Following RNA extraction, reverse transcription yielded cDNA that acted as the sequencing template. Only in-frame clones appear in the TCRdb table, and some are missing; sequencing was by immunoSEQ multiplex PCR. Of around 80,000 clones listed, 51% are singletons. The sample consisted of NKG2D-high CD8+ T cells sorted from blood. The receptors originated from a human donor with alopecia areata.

CDR3 nucleotides: TGTGCCAGCACCCCACGAGATCTTGAAGCTTTCTTT. It codes for CASTPRDLEAFF. The genes are TRBV2 and TRBJ1-1; no definite D call. The CDR3 loop spans 12 amino acids. V was pared by 7 bases and J by 7 bases, with 13 bases between. The V gene's germline CDR1 is SNHLY and CDR2 FYNNEI.

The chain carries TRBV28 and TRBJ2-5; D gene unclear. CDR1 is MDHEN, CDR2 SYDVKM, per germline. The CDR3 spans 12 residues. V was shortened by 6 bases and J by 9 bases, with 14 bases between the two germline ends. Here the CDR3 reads CASSHYPRAQYF. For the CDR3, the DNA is TGTGCCAGCAGCCACTACCCCCGGGCCCAGTACTTC.

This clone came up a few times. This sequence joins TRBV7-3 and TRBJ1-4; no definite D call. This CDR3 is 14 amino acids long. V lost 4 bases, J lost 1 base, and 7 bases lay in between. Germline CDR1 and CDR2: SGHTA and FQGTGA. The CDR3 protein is CASSSKETNEKLFF. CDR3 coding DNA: TGTGCCAGCAGCTCAAAAGAAACTAATGAAAAACTGTTTTTT.

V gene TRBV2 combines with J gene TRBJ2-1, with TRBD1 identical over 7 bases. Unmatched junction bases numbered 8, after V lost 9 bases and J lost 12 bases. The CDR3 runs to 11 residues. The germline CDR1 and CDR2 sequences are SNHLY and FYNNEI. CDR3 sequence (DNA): TGTGCCAGAAAAGGGGGCGCAGGGCAGTTCTTC. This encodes CARKGGAGQFF. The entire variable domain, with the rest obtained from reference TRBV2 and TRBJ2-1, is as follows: EPEVTQTPSHQVTQMGQEVILRCVPISNHLYFYWYRQILGQKVEFLVSFYNNEISEKSEIFDDQFSVERPDGSNFTLKIRSTKLEDSAMYFCARKGGAGQFFGPGTRLTVL.

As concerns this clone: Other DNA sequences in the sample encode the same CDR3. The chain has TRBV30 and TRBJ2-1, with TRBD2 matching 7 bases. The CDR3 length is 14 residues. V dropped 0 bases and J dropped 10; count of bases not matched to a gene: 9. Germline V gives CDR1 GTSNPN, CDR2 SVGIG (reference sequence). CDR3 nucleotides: TGTGCCTGGAGTGTACTGGGAGGGGCGTCGGAGCAGTTCTTC. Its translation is CAWSVLGGASEQFF.

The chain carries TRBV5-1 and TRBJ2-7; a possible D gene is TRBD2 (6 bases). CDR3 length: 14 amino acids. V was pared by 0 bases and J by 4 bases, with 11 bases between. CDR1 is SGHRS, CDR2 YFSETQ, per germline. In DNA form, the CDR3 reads TGCGCCAGCAGCTTGGAGGGACTGATGTACGAGCAGTACTTC. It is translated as CASSLEGLMYEQYF.

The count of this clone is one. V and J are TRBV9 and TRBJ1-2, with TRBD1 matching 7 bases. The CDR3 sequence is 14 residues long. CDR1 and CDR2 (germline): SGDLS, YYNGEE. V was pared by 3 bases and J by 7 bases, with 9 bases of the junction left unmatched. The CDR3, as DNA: TGTGCCAGCAGCGCCACAGGGGCCGGGAGTGGCTACACCTTC. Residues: CASSATGAGSGYTF.

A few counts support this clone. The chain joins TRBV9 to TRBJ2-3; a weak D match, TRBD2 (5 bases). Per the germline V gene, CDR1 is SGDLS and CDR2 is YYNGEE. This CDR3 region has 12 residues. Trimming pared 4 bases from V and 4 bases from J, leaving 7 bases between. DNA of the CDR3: TGTGCCAGCAGCCGGGGAGCAGATACGCAGTATTTT. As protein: CASSRGADTQYF.

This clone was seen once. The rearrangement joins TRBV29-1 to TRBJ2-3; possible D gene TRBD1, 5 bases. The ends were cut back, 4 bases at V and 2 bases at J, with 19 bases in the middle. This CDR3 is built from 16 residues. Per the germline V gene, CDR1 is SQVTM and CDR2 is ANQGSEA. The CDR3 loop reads CSVAPTPGKLTDTQYF. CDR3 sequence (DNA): TGCAGCGTTGCCCCTACTCCAGGGAAACTCACAGATACGCAGTATTTT.

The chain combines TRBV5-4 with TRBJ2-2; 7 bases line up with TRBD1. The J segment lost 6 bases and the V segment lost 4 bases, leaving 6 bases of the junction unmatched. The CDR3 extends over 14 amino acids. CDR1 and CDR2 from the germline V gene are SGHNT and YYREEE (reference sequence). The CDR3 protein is CASSPMTGSGELFF. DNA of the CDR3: TGTGCCAGCAGCCCGATGACAGGGTCCGGGGAGCTGTTTTTT.